This TCR beta chain was captured in a study of blood T cell repertoires in COVID-19. Here immunoSEQ multiplex PCR was the method, and the copy in TCRdb shows in-frame clones only, minus some. The sample has approximately 250,000 clones; 86% are singletons. The junction had 3 bases not matched to a gene; V was cut back by 3 bases and J by 1 base. The germline CDR1 and CDR2 sequences are SGHAT and FQNNGV. The CDR3 sequence is 17 residues long. Source material: peripheral blood. This rearrangement joins TRBV11-2 to TRBJ2-1, with TRBD2 identical over 13 bases. This receptor was taken from a woman aged 80 or over with COVID-19, enrolled during active disease. In DNA, the CDR3 is TGTGCCAGCAGCTTTACTAGCGGGGGGGGTTCCTACAATGAGCAGTTCTTC. This codes for CASSFTSGGGSYNEQFF.